The source of this T cell receptor (beta chain) is a study of cytomegalovirus exposure and HLA in healthy donors. In this sample, this clone turned up once. The table came from immunoSEQ multiplex PCR; TCRdb's copy has only in-frame clones and leaves some out. The sample carries under 400,000 clones, roughly 89% recorded once. Sequencing was done on a sample of PBMCs. This receptor was obtained from a woman between 18 and 29 years old in good health and CMV-seronegative.

The CDR3 sequence: CASSPRLAGGPVETQYF. Written as DNA, the CDR3 is TGTGCCAGCTCACCACGACTAGCGGGAGGGCCAGTGGAGACCCAGTACTTC. The rearrangement uses TRBV18 and TRBJ2-5, with 14 bases aligning to TRBD2. CDR1 KGHSH and CDR2 LQKENI come from the germline V gene. This CDR3 contains 17 residues. V shed 1 base and J 5 bases; nucleotides not matched to a gene: 6. The variable domain in full, with the rest retrieved from reference TRBV18 and TRBJ2-5, is NAGVMQNPRHLVRRRGQEARLRCSPMKGHSHVYWYRQLPEEGLKFMVYLQKENIIDESGMPKERFSAEFPKEGPSILRIQQVVRGDSAAYFCASSPRLAGGPVETQYFGPGTRLLVL.